This TCR beta chain was identified in a study of blood T cell repertoires in COVID-19. Clones were sequenced by immunoSEQ multiplex PCR, and TCRdb holds only the in-frame ones, with some missing. The repertoire holds 300,000 to 400,000 clones, with approximately 88% as singletons. This clone was detected a few times. The study drew participants aged about 18 to 89 years from roughly 25 US areas. Material: PBMCs or T cells enriched from blood (not recorded which). The clonotype comes from a man in his sixties who had recovered from COVID-19.

This chain's CDR3 is CASSSRQGVDEQYF. In nucleotides, the CDR3 is TGTGCCAGCAGCTCAAGACAGGGGGTTGACGAGCAGTACTTC. The chain couples TRBV11-2 to TRBJ2-7, with 9 bases fitting TRBD1. The CDR3 length is 14 residues. After removal of 4 bases from V and 5 bases from J, the junction contained 6 bases not matched to a gene. CDR1 and CDR2 (germline): SGHAT, FQNNGV.